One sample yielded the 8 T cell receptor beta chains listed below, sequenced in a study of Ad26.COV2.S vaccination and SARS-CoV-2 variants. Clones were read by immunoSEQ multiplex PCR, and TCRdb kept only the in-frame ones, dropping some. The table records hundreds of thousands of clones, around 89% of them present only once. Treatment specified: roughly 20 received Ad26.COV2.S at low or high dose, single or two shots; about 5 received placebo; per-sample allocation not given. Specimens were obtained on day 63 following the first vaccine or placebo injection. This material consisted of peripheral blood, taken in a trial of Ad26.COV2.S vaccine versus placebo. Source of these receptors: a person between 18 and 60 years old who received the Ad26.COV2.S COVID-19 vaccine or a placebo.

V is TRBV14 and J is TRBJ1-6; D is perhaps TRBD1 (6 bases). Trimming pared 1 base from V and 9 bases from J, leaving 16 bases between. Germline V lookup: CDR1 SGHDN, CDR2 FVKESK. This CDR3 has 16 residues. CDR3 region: CASSQGGRTVISPLHF. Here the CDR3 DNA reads TGTGCCAGCAGCCAAGGGGGGAGGACAGTAATTTCACCCCTCCACTTT.

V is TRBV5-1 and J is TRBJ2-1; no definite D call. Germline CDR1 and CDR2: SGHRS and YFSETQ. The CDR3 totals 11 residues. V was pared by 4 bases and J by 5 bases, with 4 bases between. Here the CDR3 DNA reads TGCGCCAGCAGCCCGAACAATGAGCAGTTCTTC. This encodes CASSPNNEQFF.

DNA for the CDR3: TGTGCCAGCAGTGAATTGGGAACGGGGGCGAGGACCGGGGAGCTGTTTTTT. Translated, it gives CASSELGTGARTGELFF. This chain joins TRBV25-1 and TRBJ2-2, with D perhaps given as TRBD1 or TRBD2 (6 bases each). Germline-derived CDR1 and CDR2 are MGHDK and SYGVNS. V shed 1 base and J shed 5 bases, with 17 bases lying between them. This CDR3 has 17 residues.

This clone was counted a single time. The CDR3 protein is CASSSSTKNGYTF. CDR3 coding DNA: TGTGCCAGCAGCTCATCCACAAAGAATGGCTACACCTTC. The chain carries TRBV7-2 and TRBJ1-2; D ambiguous. CDR1 and CDR2 from the germline V gene are SGHTA and FQGNSA. This CDR3 has 13 residues. The ends were cut back, 4 bases at V and 6 bases at J, with 12 bases in the middle.

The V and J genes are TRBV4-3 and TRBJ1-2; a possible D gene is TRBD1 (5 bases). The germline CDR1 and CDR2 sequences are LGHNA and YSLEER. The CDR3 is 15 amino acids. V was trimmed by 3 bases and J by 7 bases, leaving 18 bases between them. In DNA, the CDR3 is TGCGCCAGCAGCCAGATGGGGCGTACTCAAGGTGGCTACACCTTC. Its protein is CASSQMGRTQGGYTF.

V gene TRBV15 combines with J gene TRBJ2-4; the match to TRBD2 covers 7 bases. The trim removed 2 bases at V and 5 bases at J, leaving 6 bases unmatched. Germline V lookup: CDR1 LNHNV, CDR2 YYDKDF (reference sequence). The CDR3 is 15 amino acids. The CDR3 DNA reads TGTGCCACCAGCAGACCCGGACTAGACGAAAACATTCAGTACTTC. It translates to CATSRPGLDENIQYF. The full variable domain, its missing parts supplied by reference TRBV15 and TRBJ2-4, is DAMVIQNPRYQVTQFGKPVTLSCSQTLNHNVMYWYQQKSSQAPKLLFHYYDKDFNNEADTPDNFQSRRPNTSFCFLDIRSPGLGDTAMYLCATSRPGLDENIQYFGAGTRLSVL.

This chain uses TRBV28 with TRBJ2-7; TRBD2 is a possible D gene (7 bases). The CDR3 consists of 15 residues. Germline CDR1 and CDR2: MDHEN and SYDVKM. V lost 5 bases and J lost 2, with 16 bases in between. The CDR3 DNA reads TGTGCCAGCAGTCCCCGGGGGCGGGGGACCTACGAGCAGTACTTC. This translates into CASSPRGRGTYEQYF.

This chain's CDR3 is CASSQDSFPDSSYEQYF. As DNA, the CDR3 is TGTGCCAGCAGCCAAGATTCTTTTCCGGACAGCTCCTACGAGCAGTACTTC. The chain joins TRBV4-2 to TRBJ2-7, with D tentatively TRBD1 (6 bases). The CDR3 sequence is 17 residues long. The V and J ends lost 0 bases and 0 bases respectively, with 15 bases between them. The germline V gene encodes CDR1 LGHNA and CDR2 YNFKEQ.